The 21 T cell receptor beta chains below all came from one sample that was sequenced in a study of blood T cell repertoires in COVID-19. Assay: immunoSEQ multiplex PCR; the TCRdb copy retains only in-frame clones and omits some. The top ten clones hold roughly 4.5% of a sample with a few hundred thousand clones, 65% to 90% of them seen once. Sequenced sample: PBMCs or T cells enriched from blood (not recorded which). The receptors here all came from a man younger than 45 who had recovered from COVID-19.

The chain joins TRBV19 to TRBJ1-4, with 7 bases lining up with TRBD1. The V gene's germline CDR1 is LNHDA and CDR2 SQIVND (reference sequence). The CDR3 runs 16 residues. The trim removed 5 bases at V and 0 bases at J, leaving 6 bases unmatched. The CDR3 here is CASSDYRGATNEKLFF. The DNA for the CDR3 is TGTGCCAGTAGTGATTACAGGGGTGCAACTAATGAAAAACTGTTTTTT.

This clone was detected a few times. The chain couples TRBV27 to TRBJ1-1; 7 positions agree with TRBD1. Looked up from germline, CDR1 is MNHEY and CDR2 is SMNVEV (reference sequence). V was pared by 4 bases and J by 4 bases, with 9 bases of the junction left unmatched. The CDR3 is 15 residues long. The CDR3 protein is CASSYQNTGVTEAFF. CDR3 nucleotide sequence: TGTGCCAGCAGTTACCAGAACACAGGGGTCACTGAAGCTTTCTTT.

There are a few counts of this clone. The chain links TRBV6-5 to TRBJ2-1, with 9 bases fitting TRBD2. V lost 7 bases and J lost 1; bases outside the gene matches: 5. The CDR3 covers 15 residues. CDR1 and CDR2 from the germline V gene are MNHEY and SVGAGI. The CDR3 loop is CASNPAGGSYNEQFF. DNA for the CDR3: TGTGCCAGCAATCCTGCGGGGGGGTCCTACAATGAGCAGTTCTTC.

The chain recombines TRBV30 with TRBJ2-7, with D uncertain. Trimming left V 3 bases short and J 4 bases short, with 13 bases between. From germline, CDR1 is GTSNPN and CDR2 SVGIG (reference sequence). This CDR3 has 13 residues. CDR3 sequence reads: CAWSPPPSYEQYF. CDR3 DNA: TGTGCCTGGAGCCCTCCCCCGAGTTACGAGCAGTACTTC.

This rearrangement joins TRBV3-1 (or the pseudogene TRBV3-2) to TRBJ1-2, with D uncertain. The V end was cut by 3 bases, the J end by 8 bases, with 10 bases between. Germline V gives CDR1 LGHDT, CDR2 YNNKEL (reference sequence). The CDR3 covers 12 residues. The CDR3 DNA sequence: TGTGCCAGCAGCCAGGGCTCAGTAGGCTACACCTTC. It specifies CASSQGSVGYTF.

The chain combines TRBV5-1 with TRBJ2-1; D gene uncertain. V was pared by 0 bases and J by 10 bases, with 14 bases between. The germline V gene has CDR1 SGHRS and CDR2 YFSETQ. This CDR3 contains 14 residues. CDR3 protein: CASSLAKLAAEQFF. The DNA for the CDR3 is TGCGCCAGCAGCTTGGCTAAACTGGCGGCAGAGCAGTTCTTC. Combining the CDR3 with reference TRBV5-1 and TRBJ2-1 gives the whole variable domain KAGVTQTPRYLIKTRGQQVTLSCSPISGHRSVSWYQQTPGQGLQFLFEYFSETQRNKGNFPGRFSGRQFSNSRSEMNVSTLELGDSALYLCASSLAKLAAEQFFGPGTRLTVL.

This clone was found a few times. The rearrangement links TRBV30 to TRBJ1-2; D unresolved. This CDR3 region has 18 residues. V was shortened by 4 bases and J by 2 bases, with 26 bases between the two germline ends. Germline-derived CDR1 and CDR2 are GTSNPN and SVGIG (reference sequence). The chain's CDR3 is CAWIHRPASGLGNYGYTF. As DNA, the CDR3 is TGTGCCTGGATCCATCGCCCAGCCTCCGGACTTGGGAACTATGGCTACACCTTC.

The chain joins TRBV10-2 to TRBJ2-2; 7 nucleotides agree with TRBD2. From germline, CDR1 is WSHSY and CDR2 SAAADI. The CDR3 contains 15 residues. J lost 7 bases, V lost 2 bases, and 7 bases had no gene match. CDR3 sequence (DNA): TGCGCCAGCAGTGAGGTTCAGGGCGGGGGCGGGGAGCTGTTTTTT. Protein: CASSEVQGGGGELFF.

The CDR3 bases are TGTGCCAGCAGCCTAACACAGGGACCTGGAAACACCATATATTTT. It yields the protein CASSLTQGPGNTIYF. The chain is built from TRBV14 and TRBJ1-3; the D gene is possibly TRBD1 (6 bases). This CDR3 is 15 amino acids long. Germline assignment: CDR1 SGHDN and CDR2 FVKESK. Trimming took off 4 bases at V and 2 bases at J, with 12 bases between the two ends. Based on the CDR3 plus reference TRBV14 and TRBJ1-3, the full variable domain is EAGVTQFPSHSVIEKGQTVTLRCDPISGHDNLYWYRRVMGKEIKFLLHFVKESKQDESGMPNNRFLAERTGGTYSTLKVQPAELEDSGVYFCASSLTQGPGNTIYFGEGSWLTVV.

J is TRBJ2-7 and V is TRBV18; weak D call: TRBD1 (6 bases). Looked up from germline, CDR1 is KGHSH and CDR2 is LQKENI. This CDR3 contains 16 residues. Trimming stripped 1 base from V and 0 bases from J, with 13 bases between. The CDR3 DNA reads as TGTGCCAGCTCACCACGACTTGGGGACACCTCCTACGAGCAGTACTTC. Protein sequence: CASSPRLGDTSYEQYF.

V usage is TRBV18 and J usage is TRBJ2-6; D possibly corresponds to TRBD2 (5 bases). V was clipped by 6 bases and J by 3 bases, with 15 bases between them. This CDR3 contains 16 residues. Germline V gives CDR1 KGHSH, CDR2 LQKENI. The CDR3, as DNA: TGTGCCAGCTCTCCGCCGGGATTAGTTGGGGCCAACGTCCTGACTTTC. Translating gives CASSPPGLVGANVLTF.

The V gene is TRBV9, the J gene TRBJ1-3; D is unclear. CDR3 size: 9 residues. Germline V gene data show CDR1 as SGDLS and CDR2 as YYNGEE. V lost 6 bases and J lost 8, with 3 bases in between. This chain's CDR3 is CASTHTIYF. The CDR3 bases are TGTGCCAGCACTCACACCATATATTTT.

This clone was observed a single time. The J gene is TRBJ2-3, the V gene TRBV9; the D is unclear. V was pared by 3 bases and J by 4 bases, with 12 bases between. Germline loops: CDR1 SGDLS, CDR2 YYNGEE. The CDR3 runs to 14 residues. The CDR3 reads CASSARWAADTQYF. In DNA, the CDR3 is TGTGCCAGCAGCGCCCGCTGGGCCGCAGATACGCAGTATTTT. Complete variable domain (other parts from reference TRBV9 and TRBJ2-3): DSGVTQTPKHLITATGQRVTLRCSPRSGDLSVYWYQQSLDQGLQFLIQYYNGEERAKGNILERFSAQQFPDLHSELNLSSLELGDSALYFCASSARWAADTQYFGPGTRLTVL.

As concerns this clone: The germline gene is not matched at one end of the junction; a read error may be the cause. This specimen includes other DNA sequences encoding the same CDR3. CDR3 amino acids: CASSLSSPEQYF. The CDR3 DNA reads as TGTGCCAGTAGCTTATCGAGCCCCGAGCAGTACTTC. The rearrangement uses TRBV7-9 and TRBJ2-7, with unresolved D. The CDR3 loop spans 12 amino acids. Germline V gene lookup returns CDR1 SEHNR and CDR2 FQNEAQ (reference sequence). The complete variable domain, with remaining parts taken from reference TRBV7-9 and TRBJ2-7, reads DTGVSQNPRHKITKRGQNVTFRCDPISEHNRLYWYRQTLGQGPEFLTYFQNEAQLEKSRLLSDRFSAERPKGSFSTLEIQRTEQGDSAMYLCASSLSSPEQYFGPGTRLTVT.

The chain couples TRBV23-1 to TRBJ2-3; 10 bases match TRBD1. TRBV23-1 counts as an open reading frame of uncertain function. The V and J ends lost 4 bases and 0 bases, in that order; junction bases with no gene match: 7. The CDR3 contains 17 residues. The CDR3 region is CASSRTRDRGSTDTQYF. CDR3 DNA sequence: TGCGCCAGCAGTCGGACCCGGGACAGGGGCAGCACAGATACGCAGTATTTT.

This chain connects TRBV18 to TRBJ1-2; 7 bases agree with TRBD1. The CDR3 is made up of 17 amino acids. Unmatched junction bases numbered 15, after V lost 3 bases and J lost 5 bases. CDR1 and CDR2 (germline): KGHSH, LQKENI. The CDR3 protein is CASSPQTGIRASYGYTF. The CDR3 DNA follows: TGTGCCAGCTCACCCCAGACAGGGATTCGTGCTTCGTATGGCTACACCTTC.

This chain joins TRBV6-2 or TRBV6-3 and TRBJ2-7, with TRBD2 identical over 9 bases. The CDR3 runs to 17 residues. Trimming took 2 bases from V and 0 from J; bases not matched to a gene: 8. Germline values: CDR1 MNHEY, CDR2 SVGEGT. DNA of the CDR3: TGTGCCAGCAGTTACGAACTAGCGGGTAGGAGCTCCTACGAGCAGTACTTC. This gives the protein CASSYELAGRSSYEQYF.

The V and J genes are TRBV11-2 and TRBJ2-1; D may be TRBD1 (5 bases). This CDR3 is 14 amino acids long. Germline-derived CDR1 and CDR2 are SGHAT and FQNNGV. V was cut by 6 bases and J by 3 bases, with 12 bases left in between. DNA for the CDR3: TGTGCCAGCAGGGACAAAAGCTACTACAATGAGCAGTTCTTC. It yields the protein CASRDKSYYNEQFF.

The chain uses TRBV6-5 and TRBJ2-1; TRBD2 is a possible D gene (6 bases). The germline V and J ends were trimmed by 2 bases and 4 bases, with 12 bases remaining between them. Germline values: CDR1 MNHEY, CDR2 SVGAGI. The CDR3 totals 15 residues. DNA for the CDR3: TGTGCCAGCAGTTACGGTGTGGACTATTACAATGAGCAGTTCTTC. Its translation: CASSYGVDYYNEQFF.

The chain recombines TRBV29-1 with TRBJ1-1; D remains unclear. The CDR3 length is 14 residues. Deletions cut 6 bases from V and 4 bases from J, with 18 bases between. CDR1 and CDR2 (germline): SQVTM, ANQGSEA. CDR3 nucleotides: TGCAGCGTCAGACTAGGGATGAGAGCCACTGAAGCTTTCTTT. As protein: CSVRLGMRATEAFF.

This chain uses TRBV5-1 with TRBJ2-7; 8 bases align to TRBD1. Germline V gene lookup returns CDR1 SGHRS and CDR2 YFSETQ. Unmatched junction bases numbered 10, after V lost 4 bases and J lost 4 bases. The CDR3 is 15 amino acids. The CDR3 region is CASSPHQGALYEQYF. The CDR3 DNA sequence: TGCGCCAGCAGCCCGCACCAGGGGGCGTTATACGAGCAGTACTTC.